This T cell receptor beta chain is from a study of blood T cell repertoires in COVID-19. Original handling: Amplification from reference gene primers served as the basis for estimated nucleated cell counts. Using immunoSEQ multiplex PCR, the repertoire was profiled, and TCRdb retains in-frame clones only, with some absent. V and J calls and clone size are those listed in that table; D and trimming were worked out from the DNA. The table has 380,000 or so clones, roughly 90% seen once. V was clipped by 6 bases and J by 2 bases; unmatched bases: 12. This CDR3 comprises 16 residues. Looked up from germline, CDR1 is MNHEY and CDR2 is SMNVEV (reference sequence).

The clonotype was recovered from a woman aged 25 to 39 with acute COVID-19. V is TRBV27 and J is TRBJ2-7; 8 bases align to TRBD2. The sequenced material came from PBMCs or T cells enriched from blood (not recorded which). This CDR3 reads CASSPSSGGLTYEQYF. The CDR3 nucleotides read TGTGCCAGCAGCCCCAGTTCGGGGGGGCTTACCTACGAGCAGTACTTC.